These T cell receptor beta chains were read from a single sample in a study of cytomegalovirus exposure and HLA in healthy donors. Generated by immunoSEQ multiplex PCR, the TCRdb table keeps only in-frame clones and is missing some. The sample has around 120,000 clones; around 77% are singletons. Sequencing was done on a sample of PBMCs. These receptors all come from a woman aged 45-60 years in good health and CMV-seronegative. Each CDR3 is given without its conserved first and last residue. The order of the fields is V gene, CDR3 length, CDR3 protein.

>TRBV13|13
ASSLLTVMNTEAF
>TRBV7-6|11
ASSLVAGYEQY
>TRBV9|11
ASSEGQGGGYT
>TRBV6-1|13
ASREGSALSYEQY
>TRBV28|14
ASSLPGGQGGQPQH
>TRBV12-5|14
ASALGSSGLGYEQY
>TRBV25-1|15
ASSAGVGAPSTDTQY
>TRBV6-5|13
ASSYSTRGDEKLF
>TRBV29-1|12
SVGGLVGLNEQF
>TRBV6-5|12
ASSTLNSNQPQN
>TRBV10-3|13
AISERTGNNSPLH
>TRBV6-6|13
ASRGGGVDSDTQY
>TRBV28|13
ASGRTGADNQPQH
>TRBV7-9|13
ASSKLTGGTTEAF
>TRBV2|14
ASSPEVGLPNTEAF
>TRBV5-1|12
ASAGLPNGETQY